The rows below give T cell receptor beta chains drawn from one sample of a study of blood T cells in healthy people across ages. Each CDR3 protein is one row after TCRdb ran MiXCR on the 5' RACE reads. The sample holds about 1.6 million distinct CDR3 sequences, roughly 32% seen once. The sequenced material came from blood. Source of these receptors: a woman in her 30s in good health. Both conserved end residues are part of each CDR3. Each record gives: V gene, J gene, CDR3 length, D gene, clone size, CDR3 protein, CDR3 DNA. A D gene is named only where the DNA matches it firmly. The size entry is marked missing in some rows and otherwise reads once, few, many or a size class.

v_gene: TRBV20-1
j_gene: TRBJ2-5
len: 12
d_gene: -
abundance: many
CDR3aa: CSAVELQETQYF
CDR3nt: TGCAGTGCGGTCGAGCTCCAAGAGACCCAGTACTTC

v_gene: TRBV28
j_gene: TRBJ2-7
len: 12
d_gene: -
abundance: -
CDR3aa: CASAEGSYEQYF
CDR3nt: TGTGCCAGCGCCGAGGGCTCCTACGAGCAGTACTTC

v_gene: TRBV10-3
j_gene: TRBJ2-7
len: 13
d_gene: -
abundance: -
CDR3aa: CAISIQDSYEQYF
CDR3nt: TGTGCCATCAGTATCCAGGACAGCTACGAGCAGTACTTC

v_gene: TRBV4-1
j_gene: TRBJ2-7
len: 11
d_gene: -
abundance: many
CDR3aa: CASSHNSEQYF
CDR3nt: TGCGCCAGCAGCCATAATAGCGAGCAGTACTTC

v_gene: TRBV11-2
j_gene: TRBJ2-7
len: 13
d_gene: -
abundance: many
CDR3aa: CASSLEVLYEQYF
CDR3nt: TGTGCCAGCAGCTTAGAGGTGTTATACGAGCAGTACTTC

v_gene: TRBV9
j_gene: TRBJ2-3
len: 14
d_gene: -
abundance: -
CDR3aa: CASETGISTDTQYF
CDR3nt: TGTGCCAGCGAGACAGGAATAAGCACAGATACGCAGTATTTT

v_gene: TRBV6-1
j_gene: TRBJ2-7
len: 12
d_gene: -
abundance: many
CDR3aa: CASSHGDYEQYF
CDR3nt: TGTGCCAGCAGCCACGGTGATTACGAGCAGTACTTC

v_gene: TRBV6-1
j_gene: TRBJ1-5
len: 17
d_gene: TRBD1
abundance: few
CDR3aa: CASNPRDRGNGNQPQHF
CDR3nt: TGTGCCAGCAATCCCCGGGACAGGGGAAATGGCAATCAGCCCCAGCATTTT

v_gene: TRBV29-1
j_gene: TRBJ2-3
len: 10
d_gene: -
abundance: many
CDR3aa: CSVQNPVQYF
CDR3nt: TGCAGCGTTCAAAACCCCGTTCAGTATTTT

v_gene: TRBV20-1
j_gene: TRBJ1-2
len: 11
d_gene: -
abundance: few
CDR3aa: CSAFPGLKDTF
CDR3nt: TGCAGTGCTTTCCCGGGCCTTAAGGACACCTTC

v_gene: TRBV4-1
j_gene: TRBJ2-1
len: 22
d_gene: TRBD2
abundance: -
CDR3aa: CASSRRVVGGSLQPPPLNEQFF
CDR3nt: TGCGCCAGCAGCCGCCGGGTTGTAGGCGGGAGTCTACAACCGCCACCGCTAAATGAGCAGTTCTTC

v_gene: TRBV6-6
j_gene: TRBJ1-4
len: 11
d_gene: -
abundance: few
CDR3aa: CASTNRDKVFF
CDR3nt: TGTGCCAGCACTAACAGGGACAAGGTGTTTTTT

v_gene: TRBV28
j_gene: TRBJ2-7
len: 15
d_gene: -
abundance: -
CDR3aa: CASRSRAGASYEQYF
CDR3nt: TGTGCCAGCAGGTCCAGGGCAGGGGCGTCCTACGAGCAGTACTTC

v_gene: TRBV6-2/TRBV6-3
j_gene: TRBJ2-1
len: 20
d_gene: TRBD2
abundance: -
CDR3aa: CASSYSGLAGVKPEYNEQFF
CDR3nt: TGTGCCAGCAGTTACTCGGGACTAGCGGGAGTAAAACCAGAGTACAATGAGCAGTTCTTC

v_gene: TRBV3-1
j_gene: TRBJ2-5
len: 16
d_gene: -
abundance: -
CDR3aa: CASSQDPAQMAETQYF
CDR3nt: TGTGCCAGCAGCCAAGACCCTGCCCAAATGGCGGAGACCCAGTACTTC

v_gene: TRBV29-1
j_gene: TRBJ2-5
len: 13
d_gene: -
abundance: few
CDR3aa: CSAKGYNRETQYF
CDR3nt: TGCAGCGCTAAAGGGTACAATCGAGAGACCCAGTACTTC

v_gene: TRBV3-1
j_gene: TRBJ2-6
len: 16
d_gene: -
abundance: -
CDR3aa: CASSPRVGAGANVLTF
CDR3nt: TGTGCCAGCAGCCCACGGGTGGGTGCTGGGGCCAACGTCCTGACTTTC

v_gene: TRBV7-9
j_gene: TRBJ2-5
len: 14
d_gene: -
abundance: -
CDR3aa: CASSLEDSHETQYF
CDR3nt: TGTGCCAGCAGCTTAGAAGACAGCCATGAGACCCAGTACTTC

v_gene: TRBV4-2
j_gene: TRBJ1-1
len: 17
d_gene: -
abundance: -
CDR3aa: CASSLGSPGTGNTEVFF
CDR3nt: TGTGCCAGCAGCCTTGGGTCCCCCGGCACGGGAAACACTGAAGTTTTCTTT

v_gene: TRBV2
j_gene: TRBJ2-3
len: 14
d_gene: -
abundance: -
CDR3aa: CAGRKQVITDTQYF
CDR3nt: TGTGCCGGACGCAAACAGGTCATCACAGATACGCAGTATTTT

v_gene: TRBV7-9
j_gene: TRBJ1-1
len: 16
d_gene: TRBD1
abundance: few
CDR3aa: CASSPGYRGRNTEAFF
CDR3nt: TGTGCCAGCAGCCCGGGGTACAGGGGGCGGAACACTGAAGCTTTCTTT

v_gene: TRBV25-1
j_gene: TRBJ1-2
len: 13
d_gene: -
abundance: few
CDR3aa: CASSNTQKYGYTF
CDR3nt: TGTGCCAGCAGTAACACACAGAAGTATGGCTACACCTTC

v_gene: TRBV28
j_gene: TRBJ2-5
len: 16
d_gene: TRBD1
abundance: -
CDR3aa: CASSPGTGYFKETQYF
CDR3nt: TGTGCCAGCAGTCCCGGGACAGGGTATTTCAAAGAGACCCAGTACTTC

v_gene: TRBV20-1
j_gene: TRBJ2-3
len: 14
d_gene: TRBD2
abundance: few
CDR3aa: CSATLAGPTDTQYF
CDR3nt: TGCAGTGCCACACTAGCGGGCCCCACAGATACGCAGTATTTT

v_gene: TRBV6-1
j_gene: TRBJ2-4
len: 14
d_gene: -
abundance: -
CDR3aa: CASSESSSGAWQYF
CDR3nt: TGTGCCAGCAGTGAATCGAGTAGTGGCGCATGGCAGTACTTC

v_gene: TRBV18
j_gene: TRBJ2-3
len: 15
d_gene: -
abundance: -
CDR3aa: CASSPWVLRTDTQYF
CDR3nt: TGTGCCAGCTCACCATGGGTCCTCCGCACAGATACGCAGTATTTT

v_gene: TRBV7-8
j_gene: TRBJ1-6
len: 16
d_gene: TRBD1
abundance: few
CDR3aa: CASSLYSGTESSPLHF
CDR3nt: TGTGCCAGCAGCTTATATTCGGGGACAGAGAGTTCACCCCTCCACTTT

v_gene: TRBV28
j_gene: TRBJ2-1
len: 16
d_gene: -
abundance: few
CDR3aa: CASSSQQEAAYNEQFF
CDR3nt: TGTGCCAGCAGTTCCCAGCAGGAGGCTGCCTACAATGAGCAGTTCTTC

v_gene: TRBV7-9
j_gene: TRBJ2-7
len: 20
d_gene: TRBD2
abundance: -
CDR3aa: CASSLGTGATSGRSSYEQYF
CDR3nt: TGTGCCAGCAGCTTAGGGACAGGGGCGACTAGCGGGAGGAGCTCCTACGAGCAGTACTTC

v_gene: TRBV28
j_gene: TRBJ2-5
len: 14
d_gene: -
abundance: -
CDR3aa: CASSLISQAETQYF
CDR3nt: TGTGCCAGCAGTTTAATAAGTCAAGCGGAGACCCAGTACTTC

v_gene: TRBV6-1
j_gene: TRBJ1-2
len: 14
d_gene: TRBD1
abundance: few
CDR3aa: CASSEPGQVNGYTF
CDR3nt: TGTGCCAGCAGTGAACCGGGACAGGTGAATGGCTACACCTTC

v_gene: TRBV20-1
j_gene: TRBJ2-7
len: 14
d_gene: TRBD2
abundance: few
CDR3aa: CSASEREASYEQYF
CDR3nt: TGCAGTGCTAGTGAGCGGGAGGCCTCCTACGAGCAGTACTTC

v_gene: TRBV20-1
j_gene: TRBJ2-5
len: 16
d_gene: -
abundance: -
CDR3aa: CSARRGGPKSQETQYF
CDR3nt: TGCAGTGCTAGGAGGGGGGGCCCAAAATCCCAAGAGACCCAGTACTTC

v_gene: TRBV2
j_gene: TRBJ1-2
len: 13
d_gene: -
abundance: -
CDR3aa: CASRLTAGGGYTF
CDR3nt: TGTGCCAGCAGGCTGACAGCGGGCGGGGGCTACACCTTC

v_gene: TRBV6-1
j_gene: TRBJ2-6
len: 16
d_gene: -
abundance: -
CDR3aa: CASSEWGYSGANVLTF
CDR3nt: TGTGCCAGCAGTGAATGGGGATACTCTGGGGCCAACGTCCTGACTTTC

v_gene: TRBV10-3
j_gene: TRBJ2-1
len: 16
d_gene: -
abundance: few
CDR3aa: CAISESVGGSYNEQFF
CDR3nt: TGTGCCATCAGTGAGTCGGTTGGGGGATCCTACAATGAGCAGTTCTTC

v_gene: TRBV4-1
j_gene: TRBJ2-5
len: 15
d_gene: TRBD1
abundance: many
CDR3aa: CASSQPGQGAKTQYF
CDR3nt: TGCGCCAGCAGCCAACCGGGACAGGGGGCCAAGACCCAGTACTTC

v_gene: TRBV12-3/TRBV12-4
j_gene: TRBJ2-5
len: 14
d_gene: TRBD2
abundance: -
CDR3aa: CASSLTSGTREQYF
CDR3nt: TGTGCCAGCAGTTTAACTAGCGGCACTCGGGAGCAGTACTTC

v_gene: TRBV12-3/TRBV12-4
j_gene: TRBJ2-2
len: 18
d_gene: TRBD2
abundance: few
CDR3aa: CASSLLHLASGVTGELFF
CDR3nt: TGTGCCAGCAGTTTACTCCATTTGGCTAGCGGGGTTACCGGGGAGCTGTTTTTT

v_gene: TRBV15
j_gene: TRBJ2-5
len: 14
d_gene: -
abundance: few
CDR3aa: CATSRDLGGETQYF
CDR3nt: TGTGCCACCAGCAGAGATCTCGGAGGAGAGACCCAGTACTTC

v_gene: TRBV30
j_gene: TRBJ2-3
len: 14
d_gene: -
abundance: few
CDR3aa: CAWSVGESTDTQYF
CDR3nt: TGTGCCTGGAGTGTGGGGGAGAGCACAGATACGCAGTATTTT

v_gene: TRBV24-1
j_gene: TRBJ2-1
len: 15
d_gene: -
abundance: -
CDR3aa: CATSDPNPPYNEQFF
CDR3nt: TGTGCCACCAGTGATCCGAACCCACCCTACAATGAGCAGTTCTTC

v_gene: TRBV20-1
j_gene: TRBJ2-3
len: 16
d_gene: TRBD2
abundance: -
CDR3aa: CSASKGLAARTDTQYF
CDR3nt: TGCAGTGCTAGCAAGGGACTAGCGGCCCGCACAGATACGCAGTATTTT